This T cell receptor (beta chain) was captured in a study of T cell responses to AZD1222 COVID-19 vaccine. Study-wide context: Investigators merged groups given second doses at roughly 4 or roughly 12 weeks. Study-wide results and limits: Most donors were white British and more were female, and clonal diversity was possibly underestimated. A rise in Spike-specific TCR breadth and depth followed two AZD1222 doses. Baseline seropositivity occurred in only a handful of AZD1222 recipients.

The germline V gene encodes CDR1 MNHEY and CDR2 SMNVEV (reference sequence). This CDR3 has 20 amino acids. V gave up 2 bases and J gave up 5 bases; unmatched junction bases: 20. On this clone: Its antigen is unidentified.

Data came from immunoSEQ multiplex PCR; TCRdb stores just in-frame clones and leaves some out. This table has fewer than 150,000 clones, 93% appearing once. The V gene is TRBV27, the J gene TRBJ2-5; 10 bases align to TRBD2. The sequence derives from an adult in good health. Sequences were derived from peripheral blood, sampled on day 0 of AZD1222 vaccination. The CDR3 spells CASSLVPQRIAGGPRETQYF. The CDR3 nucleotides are TGTGCCAGCAGTTTAGTTCCTCAGCGGATAGCGGGGGGCCCCAGGGAGACCCAGTACTTC.